This T cell receptor (beta chain) was sequenced in a study of blood T cells in healthy people across ages. With a J-beta primer mix and a sample-barcoded 5' primer, a second PCR ran about 6 to 11 cycles. TCRdb recomputed calls from the 5' RACE reads with MiXCR, one row per CDR3 protein. The table shows hundreds of thousands of distinct CDR3 sequences, with about 55% occurring only once. CDR1 is LNHDA and CDR2 is SQIVND in the germline V gene (reference sequence). This CDR3 comprises 18 residues. The sequenced sample was blood. The sequence was obtained from a man aged 80 or over in good health. The chain links TRBV19 to TRBJ2-7; TRBD2 matches 16 bases. TRBJ2-4 explains the end of the DNA better; the J call may be wrong. The CDR3 nucleotides read TGTGCCACCCATGCCGGGACTAGCGGGAGGGTTGGCAAAAACATTCAGTACTTC. This encodes CATHAGTSGRVGKNIQYF.